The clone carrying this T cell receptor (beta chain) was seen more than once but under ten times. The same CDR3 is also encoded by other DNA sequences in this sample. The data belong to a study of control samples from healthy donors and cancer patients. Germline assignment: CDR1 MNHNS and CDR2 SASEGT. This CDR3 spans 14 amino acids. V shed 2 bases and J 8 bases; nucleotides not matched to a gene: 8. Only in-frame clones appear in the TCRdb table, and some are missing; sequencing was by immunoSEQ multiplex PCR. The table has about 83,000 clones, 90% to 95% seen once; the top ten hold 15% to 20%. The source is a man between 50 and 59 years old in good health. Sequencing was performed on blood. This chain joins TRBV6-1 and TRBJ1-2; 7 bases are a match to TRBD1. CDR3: CASSESGGRWGYTF. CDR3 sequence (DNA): TGTGCCAGCAGTGAATCAGGGGGTCGGTGGGGCTACACCTTC.